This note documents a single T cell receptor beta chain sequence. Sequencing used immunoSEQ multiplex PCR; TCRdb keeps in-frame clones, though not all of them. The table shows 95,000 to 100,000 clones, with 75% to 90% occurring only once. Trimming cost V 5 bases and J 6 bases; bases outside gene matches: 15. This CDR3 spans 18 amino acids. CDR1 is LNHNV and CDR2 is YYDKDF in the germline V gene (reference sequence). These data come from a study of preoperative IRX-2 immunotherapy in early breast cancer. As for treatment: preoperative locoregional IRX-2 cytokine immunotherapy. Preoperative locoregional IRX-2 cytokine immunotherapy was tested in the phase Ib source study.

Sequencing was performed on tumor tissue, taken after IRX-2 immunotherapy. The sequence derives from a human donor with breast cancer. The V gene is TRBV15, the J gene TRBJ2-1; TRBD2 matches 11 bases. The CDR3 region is CATSGLSASGGRGNEQFF. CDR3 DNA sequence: TGTGCCACCAGCGGGCTCTCGGCTAGCGGGGGGAGGGGCAATGAGCAGTTCTTC.